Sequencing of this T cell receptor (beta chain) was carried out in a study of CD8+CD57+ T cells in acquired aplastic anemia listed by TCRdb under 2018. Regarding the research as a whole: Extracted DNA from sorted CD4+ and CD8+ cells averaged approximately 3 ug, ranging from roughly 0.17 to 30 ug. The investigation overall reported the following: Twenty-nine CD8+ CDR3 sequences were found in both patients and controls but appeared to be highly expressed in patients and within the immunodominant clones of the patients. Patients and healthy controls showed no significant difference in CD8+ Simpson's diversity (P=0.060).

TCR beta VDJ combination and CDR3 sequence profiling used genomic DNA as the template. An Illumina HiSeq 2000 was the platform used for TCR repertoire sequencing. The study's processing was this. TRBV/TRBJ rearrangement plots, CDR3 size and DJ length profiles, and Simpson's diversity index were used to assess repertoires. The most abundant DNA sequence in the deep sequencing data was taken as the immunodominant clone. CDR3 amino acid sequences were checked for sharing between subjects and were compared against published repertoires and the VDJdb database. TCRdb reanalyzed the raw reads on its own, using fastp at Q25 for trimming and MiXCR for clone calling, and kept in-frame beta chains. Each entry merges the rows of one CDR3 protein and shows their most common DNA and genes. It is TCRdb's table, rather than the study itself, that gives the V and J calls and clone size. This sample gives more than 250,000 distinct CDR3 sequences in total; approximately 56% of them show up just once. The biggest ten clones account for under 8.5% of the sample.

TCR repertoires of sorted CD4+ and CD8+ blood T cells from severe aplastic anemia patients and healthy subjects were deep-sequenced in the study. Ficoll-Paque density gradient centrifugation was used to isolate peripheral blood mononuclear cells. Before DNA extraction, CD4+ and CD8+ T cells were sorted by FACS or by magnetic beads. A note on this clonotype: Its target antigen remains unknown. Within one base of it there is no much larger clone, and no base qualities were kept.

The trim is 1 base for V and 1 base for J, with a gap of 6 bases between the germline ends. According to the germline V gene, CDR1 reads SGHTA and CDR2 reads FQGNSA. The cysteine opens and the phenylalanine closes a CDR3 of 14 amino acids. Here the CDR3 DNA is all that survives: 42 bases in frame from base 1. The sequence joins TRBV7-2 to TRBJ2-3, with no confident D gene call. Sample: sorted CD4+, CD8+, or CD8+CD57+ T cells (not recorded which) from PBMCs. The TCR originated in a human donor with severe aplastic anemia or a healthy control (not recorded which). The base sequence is TGTGCCAGCAGCTTAGTTCGGGGCACAGATACGCAGTATTTT. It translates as CASSLVRGTDTQYF.